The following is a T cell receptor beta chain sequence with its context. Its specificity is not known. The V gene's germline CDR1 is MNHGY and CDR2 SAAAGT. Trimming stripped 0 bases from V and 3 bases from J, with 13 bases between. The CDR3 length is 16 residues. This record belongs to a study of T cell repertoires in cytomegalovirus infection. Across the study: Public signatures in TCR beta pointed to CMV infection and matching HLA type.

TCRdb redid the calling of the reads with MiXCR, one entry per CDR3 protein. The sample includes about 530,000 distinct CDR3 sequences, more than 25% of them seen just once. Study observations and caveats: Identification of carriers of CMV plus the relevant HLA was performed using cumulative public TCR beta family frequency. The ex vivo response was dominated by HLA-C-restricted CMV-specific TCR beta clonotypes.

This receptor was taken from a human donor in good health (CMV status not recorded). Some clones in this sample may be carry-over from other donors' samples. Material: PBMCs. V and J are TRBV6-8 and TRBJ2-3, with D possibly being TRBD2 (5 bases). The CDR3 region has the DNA TGTGCCAGCAGTTACTCGCCGCGGGTTGGGACAGATACGCAGTATTTT. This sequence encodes CASSYSPRVGTDTQYF.